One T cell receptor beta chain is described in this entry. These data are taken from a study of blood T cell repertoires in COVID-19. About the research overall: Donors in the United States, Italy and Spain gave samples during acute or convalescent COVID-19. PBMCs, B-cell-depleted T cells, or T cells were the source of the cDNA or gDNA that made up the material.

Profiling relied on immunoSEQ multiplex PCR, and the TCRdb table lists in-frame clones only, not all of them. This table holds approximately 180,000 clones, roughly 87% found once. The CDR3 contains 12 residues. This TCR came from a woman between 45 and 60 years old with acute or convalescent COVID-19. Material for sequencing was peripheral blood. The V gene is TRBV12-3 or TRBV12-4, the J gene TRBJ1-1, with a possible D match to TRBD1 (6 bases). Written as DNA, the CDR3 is TGTGCTGTGTTGGGGGCCAACACTGAAGCTTTCTTT. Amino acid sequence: CAVLGANTEAFF.